This T cell receptor (beta chain) emerged from a study of blood T cell repertoires in COVID-19. Study information: Acute and convalescent COVID-19 specimens originated in the United States, Italy and Spain.

As originally analysed: The authors estimated nucleated cell counts from reference gene primer amplification. Method: immunoSEQ multiplex PCR; TCRdb's copy keeps in-frame clones and lacks some. The V and J calls and clone size are taken from that table; D and trimming were inferred from the DNA. The table lists about 340,000 clones, 65% to 90% of them singletons. Donors were grouped by their self-reported clinical history. This clone was observed a single time. Sequencing input: PBMCs or T cells enriched from blood (not recorded which). This clonotype originated in a woman in her 40s with acute COVID-19.

This CDR3 reads CASSVEQGNTEAFF. As DNA, the CDR3 is TGTGCCAGCAGTGTCGAACAGGGGAACACTGAAGCTTTCTTT. The chain uses TRBV6-6 and TRBJ1-1; D might be TRBD1 (6 bases). The CDR3 length is 14 residues. Germline V gene sequence: CDR1 MNHNY, CDR2 SVGAGI (reference sequence). V was trimmed by 5 bases and J by 1 base, leaving 11 bases between them.